This is a list of T cell receptor beta chains from one sample in a study of glioma-infiltrating T cells. TCRdb processed the multiplex PCR reads anew with MiXCR; each CDR3 protein has one entry. The sample shows around 350,000 distinct CDR3 sequences, about 40% of them seen only once. Material for sequencing was glioma tissue, nonneoplastic brain tissue, or PBMCs (not recorded which). Receptors originate from a human donor with low-grade glioma or glioblastoma, undergoing nonglioma brain surgery, or in good health (not recorded which). Both conserved end residues are part of each CDR3. The D gene is left open where the match is weak. Not all rows give a size; the values are once, few, many and, for expanded clones, a class.

d_call j_call clone_size v_call cdr3_aa cdr3_nt
- TRBJ2-1 few TRBV4-1 CASSPFGSKNEQFF TGCGCCAGCAGCCCCTTCGGAAGCAAGAATGAGCAGTTCTTC
- TRBJ2-5 - TRBV9 CASSVVPGQETQYF TGTGCCAGCAGCGTAGTGCCCGGACAAGAGACCCAGTACTTC
TRBD1 TRBJ2-5 - TRBV5-1 CASSFMGQGTYQDTQYF TGCGCCAGCAGCTTTATGGGACAGGGAACATACCAAGATACCCAGTACTTC
- TRBJ1-1 - TRBV28 CASGLGPLAGAFF TGTGCCAGCGGTTTGGGGCCATTGGCTGGAGCTTTCTTT
- TRBJ1-1 - TRBV19 CASTKRQVNTEAFF TGTGCCAGCACCAAAAGACAGGTGAACACTGAAGCTTTCTTT
- TRBJ2-3 - TRBV7-6 CASSRPADTQYF TGTGCCAGCAGCCGTCCCGCAGATACGCAGTATTTT
- TRBJ1-1 - TRBV28 CASRIRRAEAFF TGTGCCAGCAGAATAAGGAGGGCTGAAGCTTTCTTT
- TRBJ1-4 - TRBV29-1 CSVGLRLGEKLFF TGCAGCGTTGGATTAAGACTTGGTGAAAAACTGTTTTTT
TRBD2 TRBJ2-1 many TRBV20-1 CSAPTSGREFF TGCAGTGCTCCCACTAGCGGGAGAGAGTTCTTC
- TRBJ1-2 - TRBV15 CATSRDLENYGYTF TGTGCCACCAGCAGAGATCTGGAGAACTATGGCTACACCTTC
TRBD1 TRBJ2-3 few TRBV4-1 CASSQHGTGGDTQYF TGCGCCAGCAGCCAACATGGGACAGGGGGGGATACGCAGTATTTT
TRBD1 TRBJ1-6 many TRBV28 CASTPGTGVSGSPLHF TGTGCCAGCACCCCCGGGACAGGGGTTTCAGGGTCACCCCTCCACTTT
TRBD2 TRBJ2-7 - TRBV4-1 CASSQRLAGYYEQYF TGCGCCAGCAGCCAACGACTAGCGGGCTACTACGAGCAGTACTTC
- TRBJ2-7 few TRBV20-1 CSARDRTIYEQYF TGCAGTGCTAGAGACAGAACAATCTACGAGCAGTACTTC
- TRBJ1-3 - TRBV7-3 CASSGMGGSGDTIYF TGTGCCAGCAGCGGAATGGGCGGCTCTGGAGACACCATATATTTT
- TRBJ1-2 few TRBV10-3 CAISELIRSGYTF TGTGCCATCAGTGAGTTAATCCGTTCGGGCTACACCTTC
TRBD1 TRBJ1-2 - TRBV4-1 CASNQGAFIGYGYTF TGCGCCAGCAATCAGGGGGCGTTTATCGGCTATGGCTACACCTTC
- TRBJ2-5 - TRBV28 CASSLGWQETQYF TGTGCCAGCAGTTTGGGGTGGCAAGAGACCCAGTACTTC
- TRBJ2-7 - TRBV20-1 CSASGQGGRREQYF TGCAGTGCTAGCGGGCAGGGGGGTCGACGCGAGCAGTACTTC
- TRBJ2-7 few TRBV27 CASSFGRGYGQYF TGTGCCAGCAGTTTTGGGAGGGGGTACGGGCAGTACTTC
- TRBJ2-7 - TRBV6-1 CASSVGWQVSYEQYF TGTGCCAGCAGCGTAGGTTGGCAGGTCTCCTACGAGCAGTACTTC
- TRBJ2-3 few TRBV4-3 CASSQERGTDTQYF TGCGCCAGCAGCCAAGAGCGGGGCACAGATACGCAGTATTTT
- TRBJ2-7 - TRBV27 CASSLDQTDEQYF TGTGCCAGCAGCTTAGACCAGACCGACGAGCAGTACTTC
- TRBJ2-1 - TRBV28 CASRNAGVTYNEQFF TGTGCCAGCCGAAACGCAGGGGTGACATACAATGAGCAGTTCTTC
- TRBJ2-7 many TRBV27 CASSLTGTQHEQYF TGTGCCAGCAGTCTTACCGGGACCCAGCACGAGCAGTACTTC
- TRBJ2-1 - TRBV3-1 CASSQDSASYNEQFF TGTGCCAGCAGCCAAGACTCGGCCTCCTACAATGAGCAGTTCTTC
- TRBJ1-2 many TRBV27 CASSFSVDGNYGYTF TGTGCCAGCAGTTTCAGTGTTGACGGGAACTATGGCTACACCTTC